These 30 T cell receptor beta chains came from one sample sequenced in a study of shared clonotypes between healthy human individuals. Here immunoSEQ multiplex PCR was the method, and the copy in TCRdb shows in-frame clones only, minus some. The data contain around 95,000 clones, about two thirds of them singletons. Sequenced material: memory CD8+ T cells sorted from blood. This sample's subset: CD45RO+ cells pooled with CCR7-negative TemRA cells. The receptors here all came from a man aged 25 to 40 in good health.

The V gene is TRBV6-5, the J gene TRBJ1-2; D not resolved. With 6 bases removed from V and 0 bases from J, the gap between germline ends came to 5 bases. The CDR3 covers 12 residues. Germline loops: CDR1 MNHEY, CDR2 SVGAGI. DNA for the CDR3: TGTGCCAGCAGGTCAACTAACTATGGCTACACCTTC. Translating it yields CASRSTNYGYTF.

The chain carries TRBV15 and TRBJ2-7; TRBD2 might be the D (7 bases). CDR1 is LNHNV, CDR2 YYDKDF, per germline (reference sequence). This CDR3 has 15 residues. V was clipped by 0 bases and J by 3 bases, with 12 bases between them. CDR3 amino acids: CATSRDPGGVYEQYF. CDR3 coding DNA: TGTGCCACCAGCAGAGATCCGGGGGGCGTCTACGAGCAGTACTTC. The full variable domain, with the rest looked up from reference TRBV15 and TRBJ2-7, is DAMVIQNPRYQVTQFGKPVTLSCSQTLNHNVMYWYQQKSSQAPKLLFHYYDKDFNNEADTPDNFQSRRPNTSFCFLDIRSPGLGDTAMYLCATSRDPGGVYEQYFGPGTRLTVT.

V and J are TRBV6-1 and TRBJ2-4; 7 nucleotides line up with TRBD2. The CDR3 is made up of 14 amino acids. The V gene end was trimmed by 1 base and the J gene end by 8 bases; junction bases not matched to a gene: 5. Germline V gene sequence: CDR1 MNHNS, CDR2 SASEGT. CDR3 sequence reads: CASSEGSGRDIQYF. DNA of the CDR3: TGTGCCAGCAGTGAAGGTTCGGGGAGGGACATTCAGTACTTC.

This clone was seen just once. CDR3 region: CAISGEREGLYEQYF. CDR3 coding DNA: TGTGCCATCAGTGGGGAGCGGGAGGGCCTCTACGAGCAGTACTTC. This chain links TRBV10-3 with TRBJ2-7; TRBD2 matches at 10 bases. Losses at the gene ends were 4 bases for V and 3 bases for J; bases not matched to a gene: 6. Germline values: CDR1 ENHRY, CDR2 SYGVKD. The CDR3 length is 15 residues.

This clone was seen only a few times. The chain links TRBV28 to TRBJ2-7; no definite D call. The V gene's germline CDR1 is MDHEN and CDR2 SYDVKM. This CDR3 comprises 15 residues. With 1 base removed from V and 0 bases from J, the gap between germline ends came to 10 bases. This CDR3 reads CASSLSGRSSYEQYF. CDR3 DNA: TGTGCCAGCAGTTTATCAGGAAGGAGCTCCTACGAGCAGTACTTC.

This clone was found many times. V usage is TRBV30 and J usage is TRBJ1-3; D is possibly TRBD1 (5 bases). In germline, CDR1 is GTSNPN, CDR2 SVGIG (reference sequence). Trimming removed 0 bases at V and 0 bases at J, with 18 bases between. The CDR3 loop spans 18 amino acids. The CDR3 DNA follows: TGTGCCTGGAGTGTACTGATGTACAGGCTGTCCTCTGGAAACACCATATATTTT. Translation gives CAWSVLMYRLSSGNTIYF.

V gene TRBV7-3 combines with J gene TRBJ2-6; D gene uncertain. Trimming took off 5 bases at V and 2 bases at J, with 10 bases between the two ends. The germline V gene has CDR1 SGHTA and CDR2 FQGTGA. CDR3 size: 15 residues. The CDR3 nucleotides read TGTGCCAGCAGCGGACCCCACACTGGGGCCAACGTCCTGACTTTC. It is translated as CASSGPHTGANVLTF.

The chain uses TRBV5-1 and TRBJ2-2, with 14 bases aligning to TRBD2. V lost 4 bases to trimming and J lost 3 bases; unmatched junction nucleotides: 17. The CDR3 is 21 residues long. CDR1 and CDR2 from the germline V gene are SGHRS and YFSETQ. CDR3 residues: CASSPFSPGLAGVGDTGELFF. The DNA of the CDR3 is TGCGCCAGCAGCCCGTTCAGCCCGGGACTAGCGGGAGTGGGGGACACCGGGGAGCTGTTTTTT.

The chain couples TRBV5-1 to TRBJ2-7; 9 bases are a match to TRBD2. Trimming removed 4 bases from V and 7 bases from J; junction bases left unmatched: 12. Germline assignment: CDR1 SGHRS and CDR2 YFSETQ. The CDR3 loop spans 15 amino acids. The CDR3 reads CASSRFAGGVWEQYF. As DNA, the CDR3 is TGCGCCAGCAGCCGGTTTGCGGGAGGGGTTTGGGAGCAGTACTTC.

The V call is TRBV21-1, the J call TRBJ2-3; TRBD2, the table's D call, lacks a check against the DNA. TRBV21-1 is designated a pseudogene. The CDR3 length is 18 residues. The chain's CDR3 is CASTDATSGEASTDTQYF. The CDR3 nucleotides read TGTGCCAGCACCGATGCGACTAGCGGGGAAGCTAGCACAGATACGCAGTATTTT.

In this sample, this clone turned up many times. CDR3 protein: CASSYSVASREGGQFF. The CDR3 DNA sequence: TGTGCCAGCAGTTACTCGGTGGCTAGCCGGGAGGGGGGACAGTTCTTC. V gene TRBV6-5 combines with J gene TRBJ2-1; 8 bases fit TRBD2. Germline assignment: CDR1 MNHEY and CDR2 SVGAGI. The CDR3 extends over 16 amino acids. After removal of 0 bases from V and 13 bases from J, the junction contained 14 bases not matched to a gene.

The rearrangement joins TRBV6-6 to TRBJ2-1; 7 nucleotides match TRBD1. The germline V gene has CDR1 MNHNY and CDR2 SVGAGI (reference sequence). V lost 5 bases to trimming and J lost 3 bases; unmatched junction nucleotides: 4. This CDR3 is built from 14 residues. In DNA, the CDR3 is TGTGCCAGCAGTCCCGGGACAGTCTACAATGAGCAGTTCTTC. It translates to CASSPGTVYNEQFF.

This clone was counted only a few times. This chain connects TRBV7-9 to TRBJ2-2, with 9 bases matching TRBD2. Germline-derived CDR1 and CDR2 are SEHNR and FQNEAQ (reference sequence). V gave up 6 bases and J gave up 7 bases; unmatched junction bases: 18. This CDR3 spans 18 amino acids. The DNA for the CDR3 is TGTGCCAGCAGTTTTCTTACCGGGACTAGCAACATGGTCGGGGAGCTGTTTTTT. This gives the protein CASSFLTGTSNMVGELFF.

The CDR3 DNA reads as TGTGCCAGCAGTTTGAACAGGTGGTCTGGGGAGCTGTTTTTT. The encoded protein is CASSLNRWSGELFF. The V call is TRBV27, the J call TRBJ2-2; TRBD1 is a possible D gene (5 bases). V was pared by 3 bases and J by 8 bases, with 13 bases between. CDR1 and CDR2 from the germline V gene are MNHEY and SMNVEV (reference sequence). The CDR3 totals 14 residues.

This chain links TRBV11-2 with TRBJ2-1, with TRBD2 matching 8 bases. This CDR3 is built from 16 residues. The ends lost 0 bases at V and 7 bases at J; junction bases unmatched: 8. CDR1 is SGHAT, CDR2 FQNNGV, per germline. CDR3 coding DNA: TGTGCCAGCAGCTTAGATCCAGCGGGAGCGGGAAATGAGCAGTTCTTC. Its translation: CASSLDPAGAGNEQFF.

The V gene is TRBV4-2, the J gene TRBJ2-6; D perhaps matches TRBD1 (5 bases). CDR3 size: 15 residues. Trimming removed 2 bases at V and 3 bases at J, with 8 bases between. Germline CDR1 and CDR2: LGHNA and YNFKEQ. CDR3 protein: CASSQKQDGANVLTF. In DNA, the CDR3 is TGTGCCAGCAGCCAAAAACAGGATGGGGCCAACGTCCTGACTTTC.

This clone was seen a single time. In DNA form, the CDR3 reads TGTGCCAGCAGCTTAGCCGCGGGAGGGGGAGATACGCAGTATTTT. This codes for CASSLAAGGGDTQYF. V gene TRBV7-9 combines with J gene TRBJ2-3; 9 bases agree with TRBD2. The germline gives CDR1 SEHNR, CDR2 FQNEAQ (reference sequence). The CDR3 contains 15 residues. J was trimmed by 5 bases and V by 0 bases; bases with no gene match: 3.

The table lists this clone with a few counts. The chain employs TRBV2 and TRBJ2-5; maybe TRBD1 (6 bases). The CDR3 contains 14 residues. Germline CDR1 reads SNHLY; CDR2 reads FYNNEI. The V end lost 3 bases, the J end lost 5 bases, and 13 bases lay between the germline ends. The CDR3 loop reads CASSEGAYIETQYF. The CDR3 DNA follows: TGTGCCAGCAGTGAGGGGGCTTATATTGAGACCCAGTACTTC.

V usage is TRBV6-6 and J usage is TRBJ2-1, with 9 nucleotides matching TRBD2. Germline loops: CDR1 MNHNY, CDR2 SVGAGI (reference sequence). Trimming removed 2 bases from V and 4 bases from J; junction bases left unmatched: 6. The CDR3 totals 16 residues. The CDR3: CASSYQREVQYNEQFF. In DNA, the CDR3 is TGTGCCAGCAGTTACCAGCGGGAGGTGCAATACAATGAGCAGTTCTTC.

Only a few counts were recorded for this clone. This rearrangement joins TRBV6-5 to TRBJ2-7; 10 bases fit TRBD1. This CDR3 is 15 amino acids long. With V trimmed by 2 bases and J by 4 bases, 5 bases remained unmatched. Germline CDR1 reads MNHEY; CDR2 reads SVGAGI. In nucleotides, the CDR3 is TGTGCCAGCAGTTACACAATGGACAGGGGGTACGAGCAGTACTTC. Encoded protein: CASSYTMDRGYEQYF.

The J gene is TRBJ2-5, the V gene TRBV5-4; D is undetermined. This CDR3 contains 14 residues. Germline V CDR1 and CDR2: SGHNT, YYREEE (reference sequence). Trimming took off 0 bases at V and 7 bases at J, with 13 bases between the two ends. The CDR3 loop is CASSLEGGPWTQYF. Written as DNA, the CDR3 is TGTGCCAGCAGCTTGGAGGGCGGCCCGTGGACCCAGTACTTC.

CDR3 bases: TGTGCCAGCAGTTTAGGACTAAAAGAGACCCAGTACTTC. Translation gives CASSLGLKETQYF. This chain joins TRBV28 and TRBJ2-5; TRBD2 might be the D (6 bases). The CDR3 covers 13 residues. The germline CDR1 and CDR2 sequences are MDHEN and SYDVKM. V was cut by 2 bases and J by 3 bases, with 7 bases left in between.

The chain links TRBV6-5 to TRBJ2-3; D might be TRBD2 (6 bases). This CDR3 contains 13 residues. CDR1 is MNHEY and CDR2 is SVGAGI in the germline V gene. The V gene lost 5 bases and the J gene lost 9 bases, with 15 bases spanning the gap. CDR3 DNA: TGTGCCAGCAGTGAACAGGAGGGCAGGACGCAGTATTTT. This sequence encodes CASSEQEGRTQYF.

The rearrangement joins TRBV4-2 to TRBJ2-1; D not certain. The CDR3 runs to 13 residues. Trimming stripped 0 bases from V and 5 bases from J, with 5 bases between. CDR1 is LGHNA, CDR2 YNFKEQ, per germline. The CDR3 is CASSQEGNNEQFF. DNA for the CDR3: TGTGCCAGCAGCCAAGAGGGGAACAATGAGCAGTTCTTC.

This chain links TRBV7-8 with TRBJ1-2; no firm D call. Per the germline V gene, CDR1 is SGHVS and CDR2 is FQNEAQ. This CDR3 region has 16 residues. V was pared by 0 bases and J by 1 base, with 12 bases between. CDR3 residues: CASSLAQTWLNYGYTF. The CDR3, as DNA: TGTGCCAGCAGCTTAGCCCAGACTTGGCTTAACTATGGCTACACCTTC. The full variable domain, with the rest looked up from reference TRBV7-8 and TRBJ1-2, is GAGVSQSPRYKVAKRGQDVALRCDPISGHVSLFWYQQALGQGPEFLTYFQNEAQLDKSGLPSDRFFAERPEGSVSTLKIQRTQQEDSAVYLCASSLAQTWLNYGYTFGSGTRLTVV.

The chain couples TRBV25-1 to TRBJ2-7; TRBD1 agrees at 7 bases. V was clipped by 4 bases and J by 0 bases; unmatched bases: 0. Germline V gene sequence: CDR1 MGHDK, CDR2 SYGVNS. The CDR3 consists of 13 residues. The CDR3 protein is CASSGQGSYEQYF. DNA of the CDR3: TGTGCCAGCAGTGGACAGGGCTCCTACGAGCAGTACTTC.

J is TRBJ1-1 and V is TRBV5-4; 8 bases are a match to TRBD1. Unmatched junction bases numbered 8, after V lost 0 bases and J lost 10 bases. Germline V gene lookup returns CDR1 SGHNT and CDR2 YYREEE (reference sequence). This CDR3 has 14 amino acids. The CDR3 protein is CASSLDGQGRGAFF. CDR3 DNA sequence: TGTGCCAGCAGCTTGGACGGACAGGGTAGGGGAGCTTTCTTT. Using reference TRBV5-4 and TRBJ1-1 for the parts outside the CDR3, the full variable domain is ETGVTQSPTHLIKTRGQQVTLRCSSQSGHNTVSWYQQALGQGPQFIFQYYREEENGRGNFPPRFSGLQFPNYSSELNVNALELDDSALYLCASSLDGQGRGAFFGQGTRLTVV.

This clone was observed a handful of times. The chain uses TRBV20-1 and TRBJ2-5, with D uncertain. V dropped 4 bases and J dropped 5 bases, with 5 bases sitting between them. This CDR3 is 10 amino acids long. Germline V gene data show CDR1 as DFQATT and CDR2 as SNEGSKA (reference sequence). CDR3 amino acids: CSAIRETQYF. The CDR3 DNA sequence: TGCAGTGCTATACGGGAGACCCAGTACTTC.

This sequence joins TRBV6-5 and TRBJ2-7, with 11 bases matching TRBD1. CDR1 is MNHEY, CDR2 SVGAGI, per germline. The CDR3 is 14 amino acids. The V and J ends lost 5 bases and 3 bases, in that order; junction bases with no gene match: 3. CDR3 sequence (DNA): TGTGCCAGCAGTCAAGGGACAGGGGGCTACGAGCAGTACTTC. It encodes CASSQGTGGYEQYF.

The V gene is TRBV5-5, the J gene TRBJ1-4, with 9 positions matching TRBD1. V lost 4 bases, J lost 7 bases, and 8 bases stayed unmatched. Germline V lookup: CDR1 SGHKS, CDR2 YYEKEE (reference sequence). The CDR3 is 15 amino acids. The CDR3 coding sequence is TGTGCCAGCAGCATACCCGGGACAGGGTTTGAAAAACTGTTTTTT. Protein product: CASSIPGTGFEKLFF.